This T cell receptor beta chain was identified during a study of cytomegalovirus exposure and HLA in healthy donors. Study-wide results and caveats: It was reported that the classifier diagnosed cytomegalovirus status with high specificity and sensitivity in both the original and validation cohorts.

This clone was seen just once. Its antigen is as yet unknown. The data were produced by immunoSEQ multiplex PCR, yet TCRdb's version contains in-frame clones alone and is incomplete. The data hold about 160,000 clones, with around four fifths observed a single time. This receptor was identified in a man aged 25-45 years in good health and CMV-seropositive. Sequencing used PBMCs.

The CDR3 DNA is TGCGCCAGCAGTCAACTCGGGACAGGACATACCTACGAGCAGTACTTC. It specifies CASSQLGTGHTYEQYF. The V gene is TRBV23-1, the J gene TRBJ2-7; 8 positions agree with TRBD1. TRBV23-1 is an open reading frame, and its role is uncertain. V shed 2 bases, J shed 2 bases, and the junction held 8 bases outside the gene matches. CDR3 length: 16 amino acids.